The 15 T cell receptor beta chains reported below all come from one sample, sequenced in a study of blood T cell repertoires in COVID-19. Produced via immunoSEQ multiplex PCR; TCRdb's table is partial and in-frame only. The sample shows about 280,000 clones, more than 75% of them seen only once. Sequencing input: peripheral blood. These receptors all come from a woman aged 25 to 39 who had recovered from COVID-19.

By frequency in the sample, this clone is medium-sized. The rearrangement joins TRBV4-2 to TRBJ2-5; 12 nucleotides line up with TRBD2. Germline CDR1 reads LGHNA; CDR2 reads YNFKEQ. Germline trimming cut 0 bases from V and 7 bases from J; bases unmatched to any gene: 6. This CDR3 is 16 amino acids long. In nucleotides, the CDR3 is TGTGCCAGCAGCCAAGACGCTAGCGGGGGGGCCGCGACCCAGTACTTC. This sequence encodes CASSQDASGGAATQYF.

The chain has TRBV24-1 and TRBJ2-3; possible D gene TRBD2, 5 bases. V lost 7 bases, J lost 3 bases, and 10 bases lay in between. The CDR3 length is 13 residues. Germline V gene sequence: CDR1 KGHDR, CDR2 SFDVKD. The CDR3: CATSLQRTDTQYF. The CDR3, as DNA: TGTGCCACCAGCCTACAGCGGACAGATACGCAGTATTTT.

V is TRBV10-2 and J is TRBJ1-2; D unclear. Trimming took 0 bases from V and 8 from J, leaving 13 bases between them. This CDR3 has 14 residues. CDR1 is WSHSY and CDR2 is SAAADI in the germline V gene. The CDR3: CASSESTAWEGYTF. In DNA form, the CDR3 reads TGCGCCAGCAGTGAGTCGACCGCTTGGGAGGGCTACACCTTC.

The chain is built from TRBV6-5 and TRBJ2-7; tentative D call: TRBD2 (5 bases). The CDR3 has 12 amino acids. V dropped 8 bases and J dropped 7 bases, with 15 bases sitting between them. Germline lookup yields CDR1 MNHEY and CDR2 SVGAGI. DNA for the CDR3: TGTGCCAGCCTTGACCTTCCGGGGGAGCAGTACTTC. Translation: CASLDLPGEQYF.

This rearrangement joins TRBV5-1 to TRBJ2-7; D is perhaps TRBD1 (6 bases). The germline V gene encodes CDR1 SGHRS and CDR2 YFSETQ. The ends were cut back, 4 bases at V and 5 bases at J, with 10 bases in the middle. There are 12 residues in the CDR3. This chain's CDR3 is CASSATGHEQYF. The CDR3, as DNA: TGCGCCAGCAGCGCAACAGGGCACGAGCAGTACTTC.

V and J are TRBV4-3 and TRBJ2-5, with D perhaps TRBD1 (6 bases). Per germline, CDR1 LGHNA and CDR2 YSLEER. Trimming stripped 4 bases from V and 4 bases from J, with 13 bases between. The CDR3 is 14 amino acids. The CDR3 is CASSPETGGETQYF. The CDR3 DNA reads as TGCGCCAGCAGCCCTGAGACAGGCGGAGAGACCCAGTACTTC.

This clone was recorded once. The CDR3 protein is CASSQPGDTEAFF. Written as DNA, the CDR3 is TGTGCCAGCAGTCAACCGGGGGACACTGAAGCTTTCTTT. This chain links TRBV12-3 or TRBV12-4 with TRBJ1-1, with TRBD1 as a possible D gene (5 bases). V was clipped by 5 bases and J by 3 bases, with 10 bases between them. This CDR3 has 13 amino acids.

The gene calls are TRBV4-3 and TRBJ1-4; 8 nucleotides line up with TRBD1. The CDR3 runs to 18 residues. The V gene end was trimmed by 0 bases and the J gene end by 0 bases; junction bases not matched to a gene: 6. Germline V lookup: CDR1 LGHNA, CDR2 YSLEER. DNA for the CDR3: TGCGCCAGCAGCCAAGATAACCCAGGGGGCACAACTAATGAAAAACTGTTTTTT. Amino acid sequence: CASSQDNPGGTTNEKLFF.

This chain joins TRBV7-9 and TRBJ2-7, with TRBD1 identical over 8 bases. The ends lost 8 bases at V and 3 bases at J; junction bases unmatched: 12. The CDR3 totals 15 residues. The germline CDR1 and CDR2 sequences are SEHNR and FQNEAQ (reference sequence). In nucleotides, the CDR3 is TGTGCCAGCGGTCAAGACAGGGGAAGTATCTACGAGCAGTACTTC. As protein: CASGQDRGSIYEQYF.

The chain has TRBV10-3 and TRBJ1-3; D might be TRBD1 (5 bases). V was trimmed by 8 bases and J by 6 bases, leaving 20 bases between them. The CDR3 runs to 15 residues. The germline gives CDR1 ENHRY, CDR2 SYGVKD. This CDR3 is CAIALGGDGPNTIYF. The CDR3 nucleotides are TGTGCCATCGCCCTGGGGGGAGACGGGCCAAACACCATATATTTT.

The chain has TRBV7-3 and TRBJ2-2; 12 nucleotides match TRBD2. CDR1 SGHTA and CDR2 FQGTGA come from the germline V gene. The J segment lost 5 bases and the V segment lost 1 base, leaving 2 bases of the junction unmatched. The CDR3 consists of 16 residues. The CDR3 region has the DNA TGTGCCAGCAGCTTAAGTACTAGCGGGAGGACCGGGGAGCTGTTTTTT. Its translation is CASSLSTSGRTGELFF.

The rearrangement uses TRBV28 and TRBJ1-3; 7 bases line up with TRBD1. The trim removed 5 bases at V and 2 bases at J, leaving 3 bases unmatched. The CDR3 length is 14 residues. Germline assignment: CDR1 MDHEN and CDR2 SYDVKM. CDR3 coding DNA: TGTGCCAGCAGTACTGGACAGGCTGGAAACACCATATATTTT. It translates to CASSTGQAGNTIYF.

J is TRBJ1-4 and V is TRBV19; 8 bases map to TRBD1. Unmatched junction bases numbered 8, after V lost 10 bases and J lost 1 base. Germline V CDR1 and CDR2: LNHDA, SQIVND (reference sequence). The CDR3 consists of 15 residues. CDR3 sequence: CATRQGLRTNEKLFF. The CDR3 DNA sequence: TGTGCCACCAGACAGGGGCTGAGAACTAATGAAAAACTGTTTTTT. Based on the CDR3 plus reference TRBV19 and TRBJ1-4, the full variable domain is DGGITQSPKYLFRKEGQNVTLSCEQNLNHDAMYWYRQDPGQGLRLIYYSQIVNDFQKGDIAEGYSVSREKKESFPLTVTSAQKNPTAFYLCATRQGLRTNEKLFFGSGTQLSVL.

The count of this clone is one. Other DNA sequences in this sample translate to the same CDR3. V gene TRBV5-1 combines with J gene TRBJ1-1; the D gene is possibly TRBD1 (5 bases). The CDR3 is made up of 14 amino acids. V was pared by 3 bases and J by 4 bases, with 13 bases between. Germline loops: CDR1 SGHRS, CDR2 YFSETQ. CDR3 nucleotide sequence: TGCGCCAGCAGCTCCCAGGGTTTCGGCACTGAAGCTTTCTTT. This gives the protein CASSSQGFGTEAFF.

This chain joins TRBV6-4 and TRBJ2-3; 9 nucleotides line up with TRBD2. The germline gives CDR1 MRHNA, CDR2 SNTAGT. Unmatched junction bases numbered 9, after V lost 11 bases and J lost 3 bases. This CDR3 comprises 14 residues. CDR3 loop: CASSLAGQTDTQYF. The CDR3 DNA is TGTGCCTCCTCGCTAGCGGGGCAAACAGATACGCAGTATTTT.